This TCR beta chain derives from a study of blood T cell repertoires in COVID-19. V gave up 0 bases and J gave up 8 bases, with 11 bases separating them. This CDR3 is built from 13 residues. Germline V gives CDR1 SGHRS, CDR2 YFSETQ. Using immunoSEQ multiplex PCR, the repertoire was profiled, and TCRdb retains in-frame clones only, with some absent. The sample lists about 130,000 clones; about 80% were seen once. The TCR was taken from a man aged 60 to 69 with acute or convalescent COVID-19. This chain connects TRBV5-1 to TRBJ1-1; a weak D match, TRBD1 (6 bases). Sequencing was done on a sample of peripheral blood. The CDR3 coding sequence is TGCGCCAGCAGCTTGGGCCGGGACAACGAAGCTTTCTTT. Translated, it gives CASSLGRDNEAFF.